This T cell receptor beta chain was identified in a study of CD8 T cells in Susac syndrome. Study findings and constraints: The study recognized that its TCR sequencing and HLA analysis covered a relatively small number of individuals.

V gave up 3 bases and J gave up 3 bases; unmatched junction bases: 0. CDR1 is SGHRS, CDR2 YFSETQ, per germline. This CDR3 region has 13 residues. Turning to this clonotype: Its cognate antigen is unknown.

The RNA input was about 0.5 to 1 ug, and it was reverse transcribed with random hexamers. Amplification of TCR beta CDR3 spanned 54 Vbeta and 13 Jbeta via immunoSEQ multiplex PCR. TCRdb analysed the immunoSEQ multiplex PCR reads with MiXCR anew, one entry per CDR3 protein. The repertoire holds approximately 170,000 distinct CDR3 sequences, with 94% as singletons. CD8+ and CD4+ blood T cells underwent TCR beta sequencing. Through negative isolation, CD4+ and CD8+ T cells were obtained, while TEMRA cells were enriched using FACS. The specimen sequenced was CD4+ T cells from PBMCs. The TCR originated in a human donor with multiple sclerosis. The chain recombines TRBV5-1 with TRBJ2-5; 9 bases are shared with TRBD1. The CDR3 bases are TGCGCCAGCAGCTGGACAGGGGAAGAGACCCAGTACTTC. This sequence encodes CASSWTGEETQYF.